This TCR beta chain was documented in a study of blood T cell repertoires in COVID-19. Study-level information: T cells, B-cell-depleted T cells, or PBMCs provided the cDNA or gDNA that served as material.

TCRdb's copy holds only in-frame clones and misses some; the assay was immunoSEQ multiplex PCR. The table lists about 300,000 clones, 80% to 95% of them singletons. The receptor was derived from a woman in her 30s with COVID-19, enrolled during active disease. Sequenced sample: peripheral blood.

DNA of the CDR3: TGCGCCAGCAGCTTGGTCCTCGGCTCCTACGAGCAGTACTTC. This translates into CASSLVLGSYEQYF. The rearrangement links TRBV5-1 to TRBJ2-7, with unresolved D. Per the germline V gene, CDR1 is SGHRS and CDR2 is YFSETQ. With 0 bases removed from V and 0 bases from J, the gap between germline ends came to 7 bases. The CDR3 runs to 14 residues.